This T cell receptor (beta chain) was profiled in a study of T cells after yellow fever vaccination. Findings and caveats of the study: At under 98% for CD4 and about 91% for CD8, most primary-vaccination clones showed up again after the booster.

About this clonotype itself: Its antigen is still unknown. With a much larger clone just one base away, this may be a read error.

The CDR3 contains 17 residues. Per germline, CDR1 SEHNR and CDR2 FQNEAQ (reference sequence). TCRdb itself ran the 5' RACE reads through MiXCR, one entry per CDR3 protein. The repertoire holds 65,000 to 70,000 distinct CDR3 sequences, with around 6.2% as singletons. This TCR was sampled from a man aged 18 to 35 who received the YFV17D yellow fever vaccine. The sample in question was CD4+ T cells sorted from PBMCs, obtained around 15 days after the first yellow fever vaccination. J is TRBJ2-6 and V is TRBV7-9; D remains unclear. The CDR3 sequence: CASSLAEGISEANVLTF. DNA for the CDR3: TGTGCCAGCAGCTTAGCAGAAGGGATCTCTGAGGCCAACGTCCTGACTTTC.